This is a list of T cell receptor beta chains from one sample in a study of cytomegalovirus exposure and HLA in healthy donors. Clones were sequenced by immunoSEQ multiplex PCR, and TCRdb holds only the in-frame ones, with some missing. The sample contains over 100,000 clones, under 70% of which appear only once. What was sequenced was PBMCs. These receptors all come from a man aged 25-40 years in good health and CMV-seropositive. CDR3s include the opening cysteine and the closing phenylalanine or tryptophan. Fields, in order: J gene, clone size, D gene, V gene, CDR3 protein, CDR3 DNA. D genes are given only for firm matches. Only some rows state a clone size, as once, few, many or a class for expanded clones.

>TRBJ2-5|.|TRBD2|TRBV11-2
CASSGRASETQYF
TGTGCCAGCAGCGGGAGGGCCAGTGAGACCCAGTACTTC
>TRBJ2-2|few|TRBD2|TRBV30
CAWNPSGGGTGELFF
TGTGCCTGGAACCCTAGCGGGGGCGGAACCGGGGAGCTGTTTTTT
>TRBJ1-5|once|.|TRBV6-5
CASSYSGGGNQPQHF
TGTGCCAGCAGTTATTCGGGGGGAGGCAATCAGCCCCAGCATTTT
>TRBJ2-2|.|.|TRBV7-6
CASSSTGLGAGELFF
TGTGCCAGCAGCTCGACAGGTCTTGGTGCCGGGGAGCTGTTTTTT
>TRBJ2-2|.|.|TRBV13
CASSLQSKFVGELFF
TGTGCCAGCAGCTTACAGTCCAAATTCGTCGGGGAGCTGTTTTTT
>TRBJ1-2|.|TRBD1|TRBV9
CASSVEIQGGINYGYTF
TGTGCCAGCAGCGTAGAGATTCAAGGGGGCATTAACTATGGCTACACCTTC
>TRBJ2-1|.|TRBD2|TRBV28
CASSLTSGPSYNEQFF
TGTGCCAGCAGCCTTACTAGCGGACCCTCCTACAATGAGCAGTTCTTC
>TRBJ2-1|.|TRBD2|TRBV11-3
CASSLVQGTSGRIYNEQFF
TGTGCCAGCAGCTTAGTTCAAGGGACTAGCGGGAGGATCTACAATGAGCAGTTCTTC
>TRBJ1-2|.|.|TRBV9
CASSVGSGGGYGYTF
TGTGCCAGCAGCGTAGGCTCGGGGGGAGGCTATGGCTACACCTTC
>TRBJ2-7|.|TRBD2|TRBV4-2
CASSQTTGTSGGKQYF
TGTGCCAGCAGCCAAACGACCGGGACTAGCGGGGGTAAGCAGTACTTC
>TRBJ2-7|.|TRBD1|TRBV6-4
CASRVDRDSYEQYF
TGTGCCAGCAGAGTGGACAGGGACTCCTACGAGCAGTACTTC
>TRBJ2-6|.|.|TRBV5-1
CASSLAGGVGANVLTF
TGCGCCAGCAGCTTGGCCGGAGGGGTTGGGGCCAACGTCCTGACTTTC
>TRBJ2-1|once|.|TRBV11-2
CASDAGSTYNEQFF
TGTGCCAGCGATGCCGGGTCTACCTACAATGAGCAGTTCTTC
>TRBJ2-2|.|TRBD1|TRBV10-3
CATGTGDLTGELFF
TGTGCCACAGGGACAGGGGACCTCACCGGGGAGCTGTTTTTT
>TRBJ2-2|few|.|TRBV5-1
CASSFDSTGELFF
TGCGCCAGCAGCTTTGACAGCACCGGGGAGCTGTTTTTT
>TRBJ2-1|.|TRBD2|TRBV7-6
CASSLDRASGRGAYNEQFF
TGTGCCAGCAGCTTAGATCGCGCTAGCGGGAGAGGAGCTTACAATGAGCAGTTCTTC
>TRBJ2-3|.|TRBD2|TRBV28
CASSPIGLAGADLSTDTQYF
TGTGCCAGCAGTCCGATCGGACTAGCGGGAGCCGACCTTAGCACAGATACGCAGTATTTT
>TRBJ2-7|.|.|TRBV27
CASSLGLLDYEQYF
TGTGCCAGCAGTTTAGGGCTCTTAGACTACGAGCAGTACTTC
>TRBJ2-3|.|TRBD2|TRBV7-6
CASSFGGGAPDTQYF
TGTGCCAGCAGCTTCGGCGGGGGGGCCCCAGATACGCAGTATTTT
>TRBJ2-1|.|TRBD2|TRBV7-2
CASSLALAGGNNEQFF
TGTGCCAGCAGCCTAGCCCTAGCGGGGGGCAACAATGAGCAGTTCTTC
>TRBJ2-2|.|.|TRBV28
CALRGPNTGELFF
TGTGCCTTAAGGGGTCCGAACACCGGGGAGCTGTTTTTT
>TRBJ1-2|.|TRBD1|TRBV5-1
CASSFLRDSNGYTF
TGCGCCAGCAGCTTCCTACGGGACAGCAATGGCTACACCTTC
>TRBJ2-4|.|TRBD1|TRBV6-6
CASSPDRKNIQYF
TGTGCCAGCAGTCCGGACAGGAAAAACATTCAGTACTTC